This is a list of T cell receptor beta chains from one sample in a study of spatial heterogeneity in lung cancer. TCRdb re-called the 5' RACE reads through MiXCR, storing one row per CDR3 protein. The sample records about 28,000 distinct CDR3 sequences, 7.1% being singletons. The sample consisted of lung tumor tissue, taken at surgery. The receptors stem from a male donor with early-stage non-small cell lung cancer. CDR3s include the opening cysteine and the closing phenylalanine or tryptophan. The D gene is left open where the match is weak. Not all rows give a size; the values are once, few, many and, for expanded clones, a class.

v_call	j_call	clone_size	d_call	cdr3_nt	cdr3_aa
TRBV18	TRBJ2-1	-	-	TGTGCCAGCTCACCCACGGGGCAGGATAATGAGCAGTTCTTC	CASSPTGQDNEQFF
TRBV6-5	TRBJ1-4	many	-	TGTGCCAGCAGCATGCGGGGGGCTAATGAAAAACTGTTTTTT	CASSMRGANEKLFF
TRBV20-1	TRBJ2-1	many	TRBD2	TGCAGTGCTCCCTCGTCGGGACTAGCTAGCTACAATGAGCAGTTCTTC	CSAPSSGLASYNEQFF
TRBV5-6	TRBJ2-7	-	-	TGTGCCAGCAGCTTGCAGGGATTATACGAGCAGTACTTC	CASSLQGLYEQYF
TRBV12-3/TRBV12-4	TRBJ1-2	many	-	TGTGCCAGCAGTTTGAGGGCCGAAAACTATGGCTACACCTTC	CASSLRAENYGYTF
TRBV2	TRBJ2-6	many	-	TGTGCCAGCAGTGAAATGGGCAGGGGTTCAGCAGGGGCCAACGTCCTGACTTTC	CASSEMGRGSAGANVLTF
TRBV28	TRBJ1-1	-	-	TGTGCCAGTAACCCTGGGGGGCGATCCACTGAAGCTTTCTTT	CASNPGGRSTEAFF
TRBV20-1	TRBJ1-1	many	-	TGCAGTGGTAGGGAAGGGGACACTGAAGCTTTCTTT	CSGREGDTEAFF
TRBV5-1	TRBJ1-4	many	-	TGCGCCAGCAGCTTGGCCGGGACCCCGAATGAAAAACTGTTTTTT	CASSLAGTPNEKLFF
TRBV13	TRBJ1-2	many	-	TGTGCCAGCAGCTTAGTGGACTATGGCTACACCTTC	CASSLVDYGYTF
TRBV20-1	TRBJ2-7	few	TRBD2	TGCAGTGCTAGAGAACTATCCCCGACTAGCGGGGGATACTCCTACGAGCAGTACTTC	CSARELSPTSGGYSYEQYF
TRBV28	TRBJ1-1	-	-	TGTGCCGGCAGTTCACCCCGAGACGGTAACACTGAAGCTTTCTTT	CAGSSPRDGNTEAFF
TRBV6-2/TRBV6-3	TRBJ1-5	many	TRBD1	TGTGCCAGCAGGATAGGGGGCACAAGTCAGCCCCAGCATTTT	CASRIGGTSQPQHF
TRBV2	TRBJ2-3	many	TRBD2	TGTGCCAGCTGGCTAGCGGGTTACACAGATACGCAGTATTTT	CASWLAGYTDTQYF
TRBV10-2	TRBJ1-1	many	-	TGCGCCAGCAGCGGTGGGGCTCCGAAGGACACTGAAGCTTTCTTT	CASSGGAPKDTEAFF
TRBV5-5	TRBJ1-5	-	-	TGTGCCAGCAGCCATCTAGGGGATAGGAATCAGCCCCAGCATTTT	CASSHLGDRNQPQHF
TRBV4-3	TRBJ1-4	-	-	TGCGCCAGCAGCCAATACGCAACTAATGAAAAACTGTTTTTT	CASSQYATNEKLFF
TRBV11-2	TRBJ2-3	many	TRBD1	TGTGCCAGCAGTGACCGAGACAGGGATTCCTTTACGCAGTATTTT	CASSDRDRDSFTQYF
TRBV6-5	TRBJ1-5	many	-	TGTGCCAGCAGTAGTCTGGGGGGGCCAAATCAGCCCCAGCATTTT	CASSSLGGPNQPQHF
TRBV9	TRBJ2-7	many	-	TGTGCCAGCAGCTCCCAGGAGGGGTTCTCCTACGAGCAGTACTTC	CASSSQEGFSYEQYF
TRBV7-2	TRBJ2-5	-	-	TGTGCCAGCAGCCGCGGACAGACTCAAGAGACCCAGTACTTC	CASSRGQTQETQYF
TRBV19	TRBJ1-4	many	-	TGTGCCAGTAGTCATCGCGGGGGCCTAAGGGATGAAAAACTGTTTTTT	CASSHRGGLRDEKLFF
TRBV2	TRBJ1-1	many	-	TGTGCCAGCAGTGAAGGGAGGAACACTGAAGCTTTCTTT	CASSEGRNTEAFF
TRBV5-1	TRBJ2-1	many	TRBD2	TGCGCCAGCAGCCGGACTAGCGGGGCCGGGTACAATGAGCAGTTCTTC	CASSRTSGAGYNEQFF
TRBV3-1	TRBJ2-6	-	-	TGTGCCAGCAGCCTCTACGGGGCCAACGTCCTGACTTTC	CASSLYGANVLTF
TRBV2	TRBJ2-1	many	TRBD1	TGTGCCAGCAGTGGGACAGGGGTCATACATGAGCAGTTCTTC	CASSGTGVIHEQFF
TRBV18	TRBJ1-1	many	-	TGTGCCAGCTCACCGGACTACCAAGCTTTCTTT	CASSPDYQAFF
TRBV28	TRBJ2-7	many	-	TGTGCCAGCAGTTCCGGACAGAAGCCCTACGAGCAGTACTTC	CASSSGQKPYEQYF
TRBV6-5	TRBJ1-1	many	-	TGTGCCAGCAGTTATCGCCCGGGGGTGGTAACTGAAGCTTTCTTT	CASSYRPGVVTEAFF
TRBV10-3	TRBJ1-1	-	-	TGTGCCATCAAGTCCAGTTTGAACACTGAAGCTTTCTTT	CAIKSSLNTEAFF
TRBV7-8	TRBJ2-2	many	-	TGTGCCAGCAGCCCCAGAGGAGGGACGAACACCGGGGAGCTGTTTTTT	CASSPRGGTNTGELFF
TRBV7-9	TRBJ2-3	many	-	TGTGCCAGCAGCTTAGCTCGCGGGGGCCTGGATACGCAGTATTTT	CASSLARGGLDTQYF
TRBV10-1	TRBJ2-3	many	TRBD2	TGCGCCAGCAGTCCGACTAGCGGCGCAGATACGCAGTATTTT	CASSPTSGADTQYF
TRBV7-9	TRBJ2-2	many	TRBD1	TGTGCCAGCAGCTTACCGGGACAGGGGGCATCCGGGGAGCTGTTTTTT	CASSLPGQGASGELFF
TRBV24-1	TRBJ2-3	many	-	TGTGCCACCAGTGAAGGGACATCCAGCACAGATACGCAGTATTTT	CATSEGTSSTDTQYF
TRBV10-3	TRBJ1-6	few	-	TGTGCCATTGGGCGGCAAGATAATTCACCCCTCCACTTT	CAIGRQDNSPLHF
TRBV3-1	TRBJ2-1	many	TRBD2	TGTGCCAGCAGCCAAGGCTTTTCGGGACTAGCGATATATGAGCAGTTCTTC	CASSQGFSGLAIYEQFF